This TCR beta chain was identified during a study of blood T cells in healthy people across ages. The CDR3 runs 18 residues. Germline V lookup: CDR1 MNHEY, CDR2 SVGAGI. The V and J ends lost 2 bases and 3 bases, in that order; junction bases with no gene match: 13. Isolation recovered at least 6.5 million PBMCs from every sample. Study-wide results and caveats: Researchers deemed the diversity estimates from one million T cells underestimates. Conclusively comparing naive with antigen-experienced cells was impossible with unsorted PBMCs.

Regarding this clonotype: The antigen remains undetermined.

Then a second PCR, running about 6 to 12 cycles, was carried out with a sample-barcoded 5' primer and a J-beta primer mix. Researchers report that a template-switch adaptor with 12 random nucleotides tagged each cDNA molecule. TCRdb independently ran MiXCR on the 5' RACE reads; one entry per CDR3 protein. The profile shows 2 million or so distinct CDR3 sequences, around half of them singletons. Sequenced material: blood. The chain has TRBV6-5 and TRBJ2-7; the match to TRBD2 covers 10 bases. The TCR originated in a woman between 40 and 55 years old in good health. This CDR3 reads CASSYGVSGGTGRYEQYF. The CDR3 DNA sequence: TGTGCCAGCAGTTACGGAGTTAGCGGGGGGACTGGACGCTACGAGCAGTACTTC.